The clone carrying this T cell receptor (beta chain) turned up a few times. Its antigen remains unidentified. The data were taken from a study of blood T cells in healthy people across ages. Study-wide results and limits: Relative to aged donors, long-lived donors carried more naive CD4+ cells and displayed higher diversity. Older age went with lower TCR beta diversity per million T cells, in a roughly linear way. Estimates of diversity drawn from one million T cells were considered underestimates.

This CDR3 spans 15 amino acids. The germline V gene encodes CDR1 SGHDT and CDR2 YYEEEE. The V gene lost 0 bases and the J gene lost 0 bases, with 9 bases spanning the gap. It was with a sample-barcoded 5' primer and a J-beta primer mix that a second PCR of roughly 7 to 12 cycles was run. TCRdb used MiXCR to reprocess the 5' RACE reads, holding one entry per CDR3 protein. The sample carries about 590,000 distinct CDR3 sequences, around 31% recorded once. All donors came from Russia, were Caucasian and healthy, and spanned ages roughly 6 to 100. The clonotype originates from a woman of 80 years or more in good health. The V gene is TRBV5-6, the J gene TRBJ1-1; a possible D gene is TRBD1 (6 bases). The sequencing sample was made of blood. The chain's CDR3 is CASSLDRVVNTEAFF. The CDR3 DNA reads TGTGCCAGCAGCTTGGACAGGGTCGTGAACACTGAAGCTTTCTTT.